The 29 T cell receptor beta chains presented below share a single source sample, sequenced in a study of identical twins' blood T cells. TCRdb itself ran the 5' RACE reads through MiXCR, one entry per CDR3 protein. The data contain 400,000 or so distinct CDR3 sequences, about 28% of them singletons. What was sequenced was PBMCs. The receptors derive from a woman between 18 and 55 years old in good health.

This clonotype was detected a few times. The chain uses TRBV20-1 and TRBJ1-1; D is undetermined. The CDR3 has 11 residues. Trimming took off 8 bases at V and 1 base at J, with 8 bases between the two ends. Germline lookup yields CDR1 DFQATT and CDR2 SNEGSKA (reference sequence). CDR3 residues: CSTNRNTEAFF. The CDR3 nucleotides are TGCAGTACCAATAGGAACACTGAAGCTTTCTTT.

The CDR3 sequence: CAWSLYNEQFF. The CDR3 DNA reads TGTGCCTGGAGTCTCTACAATGAGCAGTTCTTC. The V and J genes are TRBV30 and TRBJ2-1; D is undetermined. Germline V CDR1 and CDR2: GTSNPN, SVGIG (reference sequence). V lost 2 bases and J 3 bases, leaving 2 bases between the germline ends. The CDR3 consists of 11 residues.

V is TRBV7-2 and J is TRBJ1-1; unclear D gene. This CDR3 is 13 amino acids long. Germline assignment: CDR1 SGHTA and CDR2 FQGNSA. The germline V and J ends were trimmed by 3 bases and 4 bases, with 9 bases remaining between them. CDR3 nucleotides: TGTGCCAGCAGCTTGCTTTTGAGCACTGAAGCTTTCTTT. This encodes CASSLLLSTEAFF.

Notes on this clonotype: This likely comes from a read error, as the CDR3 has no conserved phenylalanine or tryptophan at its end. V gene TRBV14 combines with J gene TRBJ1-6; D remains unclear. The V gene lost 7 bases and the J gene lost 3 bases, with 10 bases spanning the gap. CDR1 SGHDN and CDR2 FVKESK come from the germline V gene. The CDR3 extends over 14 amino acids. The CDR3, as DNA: TGTGCCAGCAATTCTGCGTTCTATAATTCACCCCTCCACCTT. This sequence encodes CASNSAFYNSPLHL.

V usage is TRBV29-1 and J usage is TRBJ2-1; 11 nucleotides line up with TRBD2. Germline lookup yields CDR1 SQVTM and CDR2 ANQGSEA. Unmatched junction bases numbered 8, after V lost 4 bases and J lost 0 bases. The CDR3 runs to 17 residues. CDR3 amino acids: CSVVGLAEDSSYNEQFF. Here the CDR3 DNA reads TGCAGCGTTGTGGGACTAGCGGAAGATAGCTCCTACAATGAGCAGTTCTTC.

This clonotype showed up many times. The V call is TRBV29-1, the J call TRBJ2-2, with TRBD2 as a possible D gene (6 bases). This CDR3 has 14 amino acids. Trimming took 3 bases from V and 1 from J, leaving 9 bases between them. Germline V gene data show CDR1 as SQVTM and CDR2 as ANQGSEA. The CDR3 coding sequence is TGCAGCGTTGATGGCGGGATGAACACCGGGGAGCTGTTTTTT. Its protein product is CSVDGGMNTGELFF.

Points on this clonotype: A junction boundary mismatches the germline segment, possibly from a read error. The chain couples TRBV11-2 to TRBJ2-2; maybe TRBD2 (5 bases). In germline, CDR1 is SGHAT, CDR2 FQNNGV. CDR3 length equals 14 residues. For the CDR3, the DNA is TGTGCCAGCAGCTTACAGAAGAACACCGGGGAGCGGTTTTTT. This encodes CASSLQKNTGERFF.

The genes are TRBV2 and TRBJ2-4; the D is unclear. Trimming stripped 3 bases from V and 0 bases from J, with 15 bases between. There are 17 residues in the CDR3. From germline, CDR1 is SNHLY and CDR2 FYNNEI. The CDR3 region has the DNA TGTGCCAGCAGTGACCTCCCCGGCGCAGGAGCCAAAAACATTCAGTACTTC. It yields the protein CASSDLPGAGAKNIQYF.

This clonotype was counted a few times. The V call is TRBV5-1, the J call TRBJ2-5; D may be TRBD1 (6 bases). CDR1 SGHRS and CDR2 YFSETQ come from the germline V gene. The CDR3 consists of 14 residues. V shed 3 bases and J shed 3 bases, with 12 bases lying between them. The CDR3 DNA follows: TGCGCCAGCAGCTCGTCGGACAGAAAAGAGACCCAGTACTTC. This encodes CASSSSDRKETQYF. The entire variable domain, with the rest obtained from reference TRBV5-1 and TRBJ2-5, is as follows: KAGVTQTPRYLIKTRGQQVTLSCSPISGHRSVSWYQQTPGQGLQFLFEYFSETQRNKGNFPGRFSGRQFSNSRSEMNVSTLELGDSALYLCASSSSDRKETQYFGPGTRLLVL.

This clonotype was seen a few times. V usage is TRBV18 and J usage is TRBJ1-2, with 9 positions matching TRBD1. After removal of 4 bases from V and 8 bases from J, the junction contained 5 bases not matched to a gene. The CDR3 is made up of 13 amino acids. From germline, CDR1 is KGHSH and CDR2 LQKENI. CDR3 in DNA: TGTGCCAGCTCACAGGACAGGGGTCGGGGCTACACCTTC. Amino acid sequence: CASSQDRGRGYTF.

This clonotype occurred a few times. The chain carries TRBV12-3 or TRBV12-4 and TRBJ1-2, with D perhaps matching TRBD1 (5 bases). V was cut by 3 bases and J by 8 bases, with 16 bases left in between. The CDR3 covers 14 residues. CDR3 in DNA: TGTGCCAGCAGTTTGGGGCAGGGAAGGTACGGCTACACCTTC. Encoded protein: CASSLGQGRYGYTF.

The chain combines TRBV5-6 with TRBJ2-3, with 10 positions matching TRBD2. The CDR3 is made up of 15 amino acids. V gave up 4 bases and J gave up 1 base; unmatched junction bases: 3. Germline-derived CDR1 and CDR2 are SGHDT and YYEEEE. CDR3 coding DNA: TGTGCCAGCAGCCCCGGGACTAGCGGCACAGATACGCAGTATTTT. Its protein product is CASSPGTSGTDTQYF.

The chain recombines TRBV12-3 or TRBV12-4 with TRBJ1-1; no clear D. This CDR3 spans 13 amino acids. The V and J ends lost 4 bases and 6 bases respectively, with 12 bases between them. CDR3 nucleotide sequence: TGTGCCAGCAGTTATCTTGAGGGAGCTGAAGCTTTCTTT. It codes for CASSYLEGAEAFF.

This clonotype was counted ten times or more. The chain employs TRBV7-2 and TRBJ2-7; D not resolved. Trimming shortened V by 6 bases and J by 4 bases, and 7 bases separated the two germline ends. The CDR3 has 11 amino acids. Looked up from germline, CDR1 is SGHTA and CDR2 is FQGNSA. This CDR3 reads CASSLRYEQYF. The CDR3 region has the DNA TGTGCCAGCAGTTTACGGTACGAGCAGTACTTC. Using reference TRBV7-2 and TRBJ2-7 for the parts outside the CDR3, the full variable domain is GAGVSQSPSNKVTEKGKDVELRCDPISGHTALYWYRQSLGQGLEFLIYFQGNSAPDKSGLPSDRFSAERTGGSVSTLTIQRTQQEDSAVYLCASSLRYEQYFGPGTRLTVT.

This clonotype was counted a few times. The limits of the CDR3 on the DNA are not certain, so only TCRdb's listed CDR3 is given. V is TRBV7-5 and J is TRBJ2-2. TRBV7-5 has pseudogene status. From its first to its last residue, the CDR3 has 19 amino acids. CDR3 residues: CISVPEATNRPSLSGELFF.

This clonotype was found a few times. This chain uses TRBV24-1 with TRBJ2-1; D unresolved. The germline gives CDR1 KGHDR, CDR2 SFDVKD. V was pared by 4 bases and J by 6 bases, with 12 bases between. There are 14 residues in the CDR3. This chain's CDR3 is CATSDPTRANEQFF. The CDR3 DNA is TGTGCCACCAGTGACCCGACACGGGCCAATGAGCAGTTCTTC.

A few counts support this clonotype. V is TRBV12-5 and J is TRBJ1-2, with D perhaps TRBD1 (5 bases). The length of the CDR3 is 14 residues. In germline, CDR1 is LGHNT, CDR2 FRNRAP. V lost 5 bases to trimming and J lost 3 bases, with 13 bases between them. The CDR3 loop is CASGLQGSDYGYTF. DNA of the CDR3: TGTGCTAGTGGTCTCCAGGGATCCGACTATGGCTACACCTTC.

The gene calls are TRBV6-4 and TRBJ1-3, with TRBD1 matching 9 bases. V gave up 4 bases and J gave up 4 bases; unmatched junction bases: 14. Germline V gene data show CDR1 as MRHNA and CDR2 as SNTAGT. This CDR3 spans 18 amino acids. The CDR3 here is CASSVTGGTGYDGNTIYF. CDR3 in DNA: TGTGCCAGCAGTGTCACCGGAGGGACAGGGTACGACGGAAACACCATATATTTT.

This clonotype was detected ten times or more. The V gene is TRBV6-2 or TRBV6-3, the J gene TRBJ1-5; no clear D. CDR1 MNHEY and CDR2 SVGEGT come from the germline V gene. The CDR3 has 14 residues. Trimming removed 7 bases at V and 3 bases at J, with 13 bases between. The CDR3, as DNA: TGTGCCAGCAACATGGCGAACCTCAATCAGCCCCAGCATTTT. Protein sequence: CASNMANLNQPQHF.

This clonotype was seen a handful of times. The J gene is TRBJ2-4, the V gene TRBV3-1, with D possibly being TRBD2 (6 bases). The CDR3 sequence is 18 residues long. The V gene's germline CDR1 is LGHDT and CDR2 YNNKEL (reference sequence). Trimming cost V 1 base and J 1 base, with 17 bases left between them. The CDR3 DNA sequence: TGTGCCAGCAGCCAAGGTTTGAGTGGCGGGACGGCCAAAAACATTCAGTACTTC. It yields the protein CASSQGLSGGTAKNIQYF.

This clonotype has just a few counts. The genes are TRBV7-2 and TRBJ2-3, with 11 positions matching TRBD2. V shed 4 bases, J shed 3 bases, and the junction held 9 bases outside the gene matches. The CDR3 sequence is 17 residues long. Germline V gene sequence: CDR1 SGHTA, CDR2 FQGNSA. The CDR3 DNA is TGTGCCAGCAGCTGGCGGTCACTAGCGGGAGTAACAGATACGCAGTATTTT. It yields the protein CASSWRSLAGVTDTQYF.

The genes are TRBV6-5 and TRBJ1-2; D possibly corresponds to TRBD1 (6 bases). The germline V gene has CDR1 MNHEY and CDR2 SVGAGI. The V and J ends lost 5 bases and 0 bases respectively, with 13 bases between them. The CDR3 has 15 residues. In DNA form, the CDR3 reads TGTGCCAGCAGTAAAAAACGGACAGCTAACTATGGCTACACCTTC. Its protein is CASSKKRTANYGYTF.

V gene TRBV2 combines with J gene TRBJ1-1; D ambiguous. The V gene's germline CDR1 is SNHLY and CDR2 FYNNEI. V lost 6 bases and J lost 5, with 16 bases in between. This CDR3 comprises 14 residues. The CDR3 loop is CASRPWKGTTEAFF. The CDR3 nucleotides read TGTGCCAGCAGACCCTGGAAGGGAACGACTGAAGCTTTCTTT.

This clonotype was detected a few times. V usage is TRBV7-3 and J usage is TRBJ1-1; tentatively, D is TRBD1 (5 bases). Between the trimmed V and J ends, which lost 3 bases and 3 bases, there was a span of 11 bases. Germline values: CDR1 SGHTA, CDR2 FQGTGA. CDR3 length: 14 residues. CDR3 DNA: TGTGCCAGCAGCTTCTGGGGGAAAGACACTGAAGCTTTCTTT. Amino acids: CASSFWGKDTEAFF.

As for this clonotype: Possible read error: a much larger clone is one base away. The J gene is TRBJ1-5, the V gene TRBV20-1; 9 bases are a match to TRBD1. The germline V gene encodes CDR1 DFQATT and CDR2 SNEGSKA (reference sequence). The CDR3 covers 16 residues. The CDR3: CGASPRGTGINQPQHF. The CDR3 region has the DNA TGCGGTGCTTCTCCTCGCGGGACAGGGATAAATCAGCCCCAGCATTTT.

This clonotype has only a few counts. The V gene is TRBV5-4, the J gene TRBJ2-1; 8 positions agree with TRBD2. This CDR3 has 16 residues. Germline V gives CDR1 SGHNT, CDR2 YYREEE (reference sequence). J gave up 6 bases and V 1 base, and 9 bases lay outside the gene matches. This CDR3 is CASSLRAGVVSNEQFF. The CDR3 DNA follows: TGTGCCAGCAGCTTGCGAGCGGGAGTTGTTAGCAATGAGCAGTTCTTC.

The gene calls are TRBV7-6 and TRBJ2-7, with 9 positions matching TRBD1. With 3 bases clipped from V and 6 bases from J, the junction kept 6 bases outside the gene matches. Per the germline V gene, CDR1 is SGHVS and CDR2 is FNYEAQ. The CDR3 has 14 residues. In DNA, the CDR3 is TGTGCCAGCAGCTTGGGACAGGGAATTAGCGAGCAGTACTTC. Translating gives CASSLGQGISEQYF.

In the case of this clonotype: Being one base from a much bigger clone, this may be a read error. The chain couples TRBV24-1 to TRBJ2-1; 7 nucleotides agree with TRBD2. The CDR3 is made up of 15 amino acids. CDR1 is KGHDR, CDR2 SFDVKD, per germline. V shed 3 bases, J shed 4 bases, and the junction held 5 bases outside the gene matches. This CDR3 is CATSDPSSGYNEQFF. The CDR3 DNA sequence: TGTGCCACCAGTGATCCGTCTAGCGGTTACAATGAGCAGTTCTTC.

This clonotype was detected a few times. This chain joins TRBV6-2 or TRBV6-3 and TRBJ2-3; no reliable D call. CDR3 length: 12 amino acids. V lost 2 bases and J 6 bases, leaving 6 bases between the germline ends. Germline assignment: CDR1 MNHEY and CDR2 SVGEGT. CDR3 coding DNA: TGTGCCAGCAGTTACAAGGTGGATACGCAGTATTTT. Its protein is CASSYKVDTQYF.